This is a list of T cell receptor beta chains from one sample in a study of identical twins. TCRdb itself ran the 5' RACE reads through MiXCR, one entry per CDR3 protein. Of just over 500,000 distinct CDR3 sequences in the sample, 20% to 25% are singletons; the top ten hold roughly 0.9%. These same records also appear under a second study, on T cells expressing NK-cell markers.

The sample taken for sequencing was CD4+ T cells sorted from blood. Source of these receptors: a woman between 18 and 29 years old in good health. Both conserved end residues are part of each CDR3. A D gene is named only where the DNA matches it firmly.

CDR3 protein: CASSQTESEAFF
V gene: TRBV3-1
D gene: .

CDR3 protein: CASSLGTGLAAYEQYF
V gene: TRBV12-3/TRBV12-4
D gene: TRBD2

CDR3 protein: CASSTRGGRGQETQYF
V gene: TRBV9
D gene: TRBD2

CDR3 protein: CSALWRSYNEQFF
V gene: TRBV20-1
D gene: .

CDR3 protein: CASRATFSYNEQFF
V gene: TRBV11-2
D gene: .

CDR3 protein: CSVMGVTLEKLFF
V gene: TRBV29-1
D gene: .

CDR3 protein: CSARDPGLAHRDEQFF
V gene: TRBV20-1
D gene: .

CDR3 protein: CASRPTGTNEKLFF
V gene: TRBV12-3/TRBV12-4
D gene: .

CDR3 protein: CASSDDRGIWAHNEQFF
V gene: TRBV9
D gene: TRBD1

CDR3 protein: CASSGTFSGVHTGELFF
V gene: TRBV10-1
D gene: .